This is a list of T cell receptor beta chains from one sample in a study of PD-L1 blockade in urothelial cancer. The method was immunoSEQ multiplex PCR; TCRdb's version includes in-frame clones alone and lacks a portion of them. Of about 84,000 clones listed, 82% are singletons. The source was PBMCs, collected around atezolizumab (anti-PD-L1) treatment. The receptor source for this set is a man aged 65 to 85 with urothelial cancer. Each CDR3 is given with its conserved first and last residue. The order of the fields is clone size, V gene, J gene, CDR3 protein. Size tells how often a clone was seen (once, few, many) or the class of an expanded clone, and some rows leave it out.

abundance: -; v_gene: TRBV7-3; j_gene: TRBJ2-7; CDR3aa: CASRLWASGLYYEQYF
abundance: -; v_gene: TRBV7-9; j_gene: TRBJ2-7; CDR3aa: CASSRGGEGEQYF
abundance: once; v_gene: TRBV4-2; j_gene: TRBJ1-5; CDR3aa: CASSQDENPSMAQHF
abundance: once; v_gene: TRBV2; j_gene: TRBJ2-7; CDR3aa: CASSVGGPTYEQYF
abundance: -; v_gene: TRBV6-5; j_gene: TRBJ1-5; CDR3aa: CASSSVGQGPPQHF
abundance: few; v_gene: TRBV5-1; j_gene: TRBJ1-1; CDR3aa: CASSLSGSDTEAFF
abundance: -; v_gene: TRBV4-3; j_gene: TRBJ1-5; CDR3aa: CASSQDRLSNQPQHF
abundance: -; v_gene: TRBV9; j_gene: TRBJ2-2; CDR3aa: CASSVAGQNTGELFF
abundance: -; v_gene: TRBV25-1; j_gene: TRBJ1-1; CDR3aa: CASSAFQGNTEAFF
abundance: -; v_gene: TRBV23-1; j_gene: TRBJ2-2; CDR3aa: CASSQSGGTSGGLGNTGELFF
abundance: -; v_gene: TRBV30; j_gene: TRBJ1-3; CDR3aa: CAWRSGTGNTIYF
abundance: once; v_gene: TRBV7-9; j_gene: TRBJ1-2; CDR3aa: CASSLDRGHGYTF
abundance: few; v_gene: TRBV25-1; j_gene: TRBJ1-2; CDR3aa: CASSAKTGDLGYTF
abundance: -; v_gene: TRBV10-3; j_gene: TRBJ1-1; CDR3aa: CAISDRDREVFGEIDEAFF
abundance: -; v_gene: TRBV21-1; j_gene: TRBJ2-5; CDR3aa: CASSKGRASGEETQYF
abundance: -; v_gene: TRBV19; j_gene: TRBJ2-3; CDR3aa: CASTRDSTTDTQYF
abundance: -; v_gene: TRBV6-5; j_gene: TRBJ2-5; CDR3aa: CASSYSRDRAEETQYF
abundance: -; v_gene: TRBV5-1; j_gene: TRBJ1-1; CDR3aa: CASSSGQNTEAFF
abundance: -; v_gene: TRBV19; j_gene: TRBJ1-5; CDR3aa: CASSITGGGNQPQHF
abundance: -; v_gene: TRBV5-6; j_gene: TRBJ2-3; CDR3aa: CASSLGMLTSTDTQYF
abundance: -; v_gene: TRBV19; j_gene: TRBJ2-3; CDR3aa: CASSSGSTDTQYF
abundance: few; v_gene: TRBV7-2; j_gene: TRBJ2-7; CDR3aa: CASSLAREGYEQYF
abundance: -; v_gene: TRBV7-8; j_gene: TRBJ2-1; CDR3aa: CASSVGNSGSNEQFF
abundance: -; v_gene: TRBV10-3; j_gene: TRBJ2-7; CDR3aa: CAITNSRAEDEQYF
abundance: few; v_gene: TRBV2; j_gene: TRBJ2-2; CDR3aa: CASSLDSGGGGELFF
abundance: -; v_gene: TRBV11-2; j_gene: TRBJ2-7; CDR3aa: CASSLELDTSYEQYF
abundance: few; v_gene: TRBV6-6; j_gene: TRBJ2-1; CDR3aa: CASSPGRNEQFF
abundance: -; v_gene: TRBV7-2; j_gene: TRBJ2-3; CDR3aa: CASSQVAGGFTDTQYF
abundance: -; v_gene: TRBV7-8; j_gene: TRBJ1-5; CDR3aa: CASSYTRGDSNQPQHF
abundance: -; v_gene: TRBV4-1; j_gene: TRBJ2-3; CDR3aa: CASSFGLLGTDTQYF
abundance: -; v_gene: TRBV6-6; j_gene: TRBJ1-1; CDR3aa: CASSYSDEVEAFF
abundance: -; v_gene: TRBV10-3; j_gene: TRBJ2-7; CDR3aa: CAISASGTGSTYEQYF
abundance: -; v_gene: TRBV14; j_gene: TRBJ2-1; CDR3aa: CASSSTARAGFFDEQFF
abundance: once; v_gene: TRBV2; j_gene: TRBJ2-2; CDR3aa: CASSGLVGELFF
abundance: -; v_gene: TRBV5-3; j_gene: TRBJ1-2; CDR3aa: CARSSLRNEDYTF
abundance: -; v_gene: TRBV2; j_gene: TRBJ1-5; CDR3aa: CASRGDREGEPQHF
abundance: -; v_gene: TRBV5-1; j_gene: TRBJ2-3; CDR3aa: CASSPSGGAGDTQYF